This TCR beta chain is drawn from a study of shared clonotypes between healthy human individuals. General observations from the study: Generally, naive subsets (rather than memory subsets) showed larger estimated richness.

Running of the assay took place at deep level. Sequencing used immunoSEQ multiplex PCR; TCRdb keeps in-frame clones, though not all of them. This sample yields 2,500,000 or so clones, of which approximately 92% are seen a single time; 0.13% to 0.15% belongs to the top ten. The CDR3 is 17 residues long. V lost 3 bases to trimming and J lost 5 bases; unmatched junction nucleotides: 10. Germline V CDR1 and CDR2: MGHDK, SYGVNS. About this clone: Its antigen is not known.

This TCR was recovered from a man between 18 and 29 years old in good health. The sequenced material came from naive CD4+ T cells sorted from blood. The subset here: CD45RA+ positively selected. This chain joins TRBV25-1 and TRBJ2-2; 9 bases are shared with TRBD1. The CDR3: CASSDPGQGKGTGELFF. In DNA, the CDR3 is TGTGCCAGCAGTGATCCCGGACAGGGGAAAGGAACCGGGGAGCTGTTTTTT.